This TCR beta chain was observed in a study of OX40 agonist ivuxolimab in advanced cancers. The CDR3 is 19 amino acids. V dropped 5 bases and J dropped 0 bases, with 23 bases sitting between them. From germline, CDR1 is LNHNV and CDR2 YYDKDF (reference sequence). Only in-frame clones appear in the TCRdb table, and some are missing; sequencing was by immunoSEQ multiplex PCR. In the table there are 60,000 to 75,000 clones, 80% to 85% of which are singletons. Specimen: CD4+ or CD8+ T cells sorted from blood, collected in a trial of the OX40 agonist ivuxolimab. The chain is built from TRBV15 and TRBJ2-4; perhaps TRBD2 as D (6 bases). The TCR was taken from an adult with an advanced solid tumor such as melanoma, head and neck, liver or kidney cancer. CDR3 region: CATSGAGWRVGLAKNIQYF. CDR3 nucleotides: TGTGCCACCAGCGGGGCAGGATGGAGGGTTGGGTTAGCCAAAAACATTCAGTACTTC.